This T cell receptor (beta chain) was profiled in a study of cytomegalovirus exposure and HLA in healthy donors. Whole-study context: Most donors, roughly 82% of more than 300 genotyped, fell in the Caucasian-associated ancestry cluster.

PCR involved 60 Vbeta and 13 Jbeta primers. TCRdb's copy holds only in-frame clones and misses some; the assay was immunoSEQ multiplex PCR. The repertoire has about 120,000 clones, 83% of them found once; the top ten carry about 3.9%. Trimming took off 4 bases at V and 0 bases at J, with 10 bases between the two ends. The CDR3 runs to 15 residues. Germline V gives CDR1 MNHEY, CDR2 SMNVEV (reference sequence). Study-wide findings and caveats: Several of the most significant clusters appeared linked to common viral pathogens, based on a later analysis.

On this clone itself: Its matching antigen is unknown.

V usage is TRBV27 and J usage is TRBJ1-3, with D unresolved. Source material: PBMCs. This receptor was taken from a woman aged 40 to 50 in good health and CMV-seropositive. The CDR3 loop reads CASSSSRTSGNTIYF. CDR3 coding DNA: TGTGCCAGCAGTTCTAGCCGTACCTCTGGAAACACCATATATTTT.